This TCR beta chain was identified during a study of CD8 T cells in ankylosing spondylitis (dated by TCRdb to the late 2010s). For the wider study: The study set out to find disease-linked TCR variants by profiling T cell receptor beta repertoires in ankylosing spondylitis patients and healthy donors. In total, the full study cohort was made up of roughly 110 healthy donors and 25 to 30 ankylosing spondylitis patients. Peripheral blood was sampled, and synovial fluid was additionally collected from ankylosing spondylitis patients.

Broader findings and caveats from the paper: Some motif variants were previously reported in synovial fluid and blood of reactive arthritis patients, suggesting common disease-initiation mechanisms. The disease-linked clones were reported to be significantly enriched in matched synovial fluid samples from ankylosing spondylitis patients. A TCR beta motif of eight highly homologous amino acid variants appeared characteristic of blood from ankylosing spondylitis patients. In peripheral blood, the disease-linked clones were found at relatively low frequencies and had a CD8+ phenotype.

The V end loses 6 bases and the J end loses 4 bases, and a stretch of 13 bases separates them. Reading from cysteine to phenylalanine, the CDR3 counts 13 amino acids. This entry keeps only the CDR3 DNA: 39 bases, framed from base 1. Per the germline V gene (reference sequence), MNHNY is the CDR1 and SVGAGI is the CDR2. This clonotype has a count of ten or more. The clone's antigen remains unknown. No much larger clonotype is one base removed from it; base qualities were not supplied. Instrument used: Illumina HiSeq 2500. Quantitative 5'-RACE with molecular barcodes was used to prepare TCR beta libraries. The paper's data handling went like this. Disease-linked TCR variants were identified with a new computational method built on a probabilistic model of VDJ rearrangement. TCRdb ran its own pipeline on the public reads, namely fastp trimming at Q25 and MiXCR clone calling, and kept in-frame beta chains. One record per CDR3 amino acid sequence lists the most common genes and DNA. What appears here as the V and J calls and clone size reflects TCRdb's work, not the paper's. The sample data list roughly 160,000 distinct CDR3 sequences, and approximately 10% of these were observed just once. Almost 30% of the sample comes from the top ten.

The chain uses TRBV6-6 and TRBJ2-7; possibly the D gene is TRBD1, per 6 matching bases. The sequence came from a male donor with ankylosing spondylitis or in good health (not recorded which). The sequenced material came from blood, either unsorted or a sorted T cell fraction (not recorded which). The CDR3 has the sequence CASRTNRVYEQYF. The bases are TGTGCCAGCAGAACCAACAGGGTTTACGAGCAGTACTTC.